Reported below is one TCR beta chain. This clonotype has a count of ten or more. Which antigen it targets is not known. No clone much larger than this one lies a single base away; base qualities are absent. A library prepared for alpha chains yielded this beta chain as an off-target read; its size is of little meaning. The germline V gene provides CDR1 LGHNA and CDR2 YNFKEQ. The CDR3, cysteine through phenylalanine, is 15 amino acids long. The only DNA kept is the CDR3, 45 bases in frame from the first base. Trimming accounts for 4 bases at V and 4 bases at J, while the number of junction bases matched to no gene is 8. The data stem from a study of spatial heterogeneity in lung cancer (dated by TCRdb to between 2019 and 2020). Regarding the study in general: Beta-chain transcripts were consistently detected in greater numbers than alpha-chain transcripts, which likely reflected higher beta-chain transcript abundance. A strong correlation was found between TCR transcript counts in tumor regions and a T cell transcriptional module score from matched bulk RNA-seq. TCR alpha and beta repertoires were quantitatively compared across multiple tumor regions, matched nontumor lung and blood in non-small cell lung cancer. Nonsynonymous mutation counts, determined by whole-exome sequencing of tumor tissue, were related to TCR repertoire features. Both alpha and beta chains were TCR-sequenced in around 220 tumor regions, some 64 matched nontumor lung samples and some 50 PBMC samples obtained at surgery. In the raw uncorrected reads, each unique combination of TCR and UMI appeared more than ten times on average.

Library generation was performed with 5' RACE. The instrument given in TCRdb is NextSeq 500. The TCR library protocol attached a unique molecular identifier to each TCR cDNA molecule to allow correction of PCR and sequencing errors. The source study handled its data this way. TCR identification, UMI-based error correction and CDR3 extraction were all carried out with Decombinator tools. TCRs above a frequency of 2 per 1,000, corresponding to the top 1% of the tumor frequency distribution, were defined as expanded. Expanded tumor TCRs were classed as regional if statistically deemed absent (corrected P<0.05) from at least one tumor region, otherwise ubiquitous. Renyi diversity was computed with the R vegan package after each repertoire had been subsampled 100 times to 5,000 TCRs. CDR3 similarity networks were built from amino acid triplet string-kernel similarity, connecting CDR3s with pairwise similarity above 0.82. The public reads were reprocessed in TCRdb via fastp at Q25 and MiXCR, keeping in-frame beta chains. Each CDR3 protein appears once, grouped with its most common genes and DNA. For this entry, the V and J calls and clone size follow TCRdb and not the study's own pipeline. The sample profile shows about 10,000 distinct CDR3 sequences; 12% of them were found once. The ten biggest clones cover roughly a tenth of the sample.

The time point label on this specimen signifies: sample taken at primary tumor resection. The donors were 72 patients from the lung TRACERx cohort who had early-stage, untreated non-small cell lung cancer. TCR sequencing used whole RNA extracted from tumor and nontumor lung tissue, or from cryopreserved PBMC samples, without cell sorting. A patient was chosen for TCR sequencing only when enough RNA was available from at least two tumor regions. Tumor and adjacent nontumor lung specimens were reviewed by a lung pathologist before selection. Broad study findings and their caveats: Additional single-cell paired TCR alpha and beta sequencing was considered necessary to confirm, at a functional level, the hypothesis that regional TCRs recognize regional mutations. TCR-seq was estimated to cover only around 6.4% of tumor T cells for alpha chains and approximately 13% for beta chains. Counts of ubiquitous and regional expanded TCRs were found to correlate with counts of ubiquitous and regional nonsynonymous mutations, respectively. The tumor nonsynonymous mutation count correlated with the number of expanded intratumoral alpha and beta TCRs.

Recombination linked TRBV4-2 to TRBJ1-2; the central 8 bases match TRBD1. The sequencing here drew on lung tumor tissue, taken at surgery. The clonotype originates from a male donor with early-stage non-small cell lung cancer. In nucleotides, the sequence is TGTGCCAGCAGCCCGAAGCTAGACAGGGGCTATGGCTACACCTTC. Its protein product is CASSPKLDRGYGYTF.